This record concerns one TCR beta chain sequence. In the study's own analysis: Amplification from reference gene primers served as the basis for estimated nucleated cell counts. The assay was immunoSEQ multiplex PCR, and TCRdb's table has in-frame clones only and misses some. V and J calls and clone size follow that table, whereas D and trimming were derived from the DNA. The data contain a few hundred thousand clones, around 82% of them singletons. These data come from a study of blood T cell repertoires in COVID-19. On the study more broadly: The study drew acute and convalescent COVID-19 samples from the United States, Italy and Spain. The cDNA or gDNA used as material had been derived from T cells, B-cell-depleted T cells, or PBMCs.

Input material: peripheral blood. This receptor was identified in a human donor in a cohort sampled during active COVID-19.

In DNA form, the CDR3 reads TGTGCCAGCATAGCCACTAGCCTAGATACGCAGTATTTT. Translation: CASIATSLDTQYF. The chain couples TRBV2 to TRBJ2-3; D is perhaps TRBD2 (6 bases). Germline V gene lookup returns CDR1 SNHLY and CDR2 FYNNEI. Trimming stripped 7 bases from V and 5 bases from J, with 13 bases between. The CDR3 runs 13 residues.